This TCR beta chain was sequenced for a study of blood T cell repertoires in COVID-19. Study details: Sources were T cells, B-cell-depleted T cells, or PBMCs; the material itself was cDNA or gDNA.

Per the authors' pipeline: Estimated nucleated cell counts came from reference gene primer amplification. Using immunoSEQ multiplex PCR, the repertoire was profiled, and TCRdb retains in-frame clones only, with some absent. V, J and clone size are taken as reported in that table, and D and trimming were inferred from the DNA itself. The table shows tens of thousands of clones, with about 82% occurring only once. The sequencing input was peripheral blood. This sequence was found in a man older than 75 with active COVID-19.

The CDR3 loop reads CATSDLPRRGSTDTQYF. The CDR3 DNA reads as TGTGCCACCAGTGATTTACCAAGGCGGGGCAGCACAGATACGCAGTATTTT. The chain is built from TRBV24-1 and TRBJ2-3; a weak D match, TRBD2 (6 bases). CDR3 length: 17 amino acids. Germline V CDR1 and CDR2: KGHDR, SFDVKD. The ends were cut back, 1 base at V and 0 bases at J, with 13 bases in the middle.